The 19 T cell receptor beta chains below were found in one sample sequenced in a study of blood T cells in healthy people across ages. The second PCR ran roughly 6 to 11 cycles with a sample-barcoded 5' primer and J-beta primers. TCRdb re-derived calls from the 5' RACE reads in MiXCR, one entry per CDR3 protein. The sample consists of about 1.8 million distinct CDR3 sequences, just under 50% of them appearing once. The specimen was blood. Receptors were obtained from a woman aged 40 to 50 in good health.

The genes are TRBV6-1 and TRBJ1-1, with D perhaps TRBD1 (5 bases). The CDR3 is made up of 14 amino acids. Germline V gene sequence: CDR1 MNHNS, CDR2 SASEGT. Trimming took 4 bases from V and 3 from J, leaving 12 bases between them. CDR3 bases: TGTGCCAGCAGTGTGGGGGTAGGTGACACTGAAGCTTTCTTT. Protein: CASSVGVGDTEAFF.

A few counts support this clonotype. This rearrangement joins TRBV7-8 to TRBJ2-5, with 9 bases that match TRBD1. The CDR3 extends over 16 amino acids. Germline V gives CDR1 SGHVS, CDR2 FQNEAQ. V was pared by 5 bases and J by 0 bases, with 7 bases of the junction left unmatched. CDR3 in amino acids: CASSPFRDRDQETQYF. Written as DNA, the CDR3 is TGTGCCAGCAGCCCCTTTAGGGACAGGGACCAAGAGACCCAGTACTTC.

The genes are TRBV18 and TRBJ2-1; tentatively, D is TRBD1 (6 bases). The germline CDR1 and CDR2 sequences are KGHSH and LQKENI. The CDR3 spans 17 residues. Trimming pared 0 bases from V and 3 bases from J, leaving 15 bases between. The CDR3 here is CASSPPVLGQNYNEQFF. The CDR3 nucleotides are TGTGCCAGCTCACCACCGGTACTCGGACAGAACTACAATGAGCAGTTCTTC.

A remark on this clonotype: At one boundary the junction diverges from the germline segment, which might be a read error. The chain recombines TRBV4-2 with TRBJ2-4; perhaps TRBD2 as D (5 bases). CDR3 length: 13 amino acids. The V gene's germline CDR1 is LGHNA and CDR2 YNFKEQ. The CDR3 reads CASSQVLAHEQNF. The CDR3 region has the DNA TGTGCCAGCAGCCAAGTCCTAGCCCACGAGCAGAACTTC.

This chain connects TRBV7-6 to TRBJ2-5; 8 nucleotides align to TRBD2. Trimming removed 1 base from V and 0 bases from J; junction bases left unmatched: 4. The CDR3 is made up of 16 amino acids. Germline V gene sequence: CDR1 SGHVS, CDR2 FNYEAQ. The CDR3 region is CASSLVTGGDQETQYF. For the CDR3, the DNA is TGTGCCAGCAGCTTAGTGACGGGGGGGGACCAAGAGACCCAGTACTTC.

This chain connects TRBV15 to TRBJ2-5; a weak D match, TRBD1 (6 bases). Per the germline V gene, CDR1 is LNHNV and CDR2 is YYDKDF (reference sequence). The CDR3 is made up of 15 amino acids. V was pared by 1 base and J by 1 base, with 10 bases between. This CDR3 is CATSRGWTAQETQYF. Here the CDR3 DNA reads TGTGCCACCAGCAGAGGATGGACAGCCCAAGAGACCCAGTACTTC.

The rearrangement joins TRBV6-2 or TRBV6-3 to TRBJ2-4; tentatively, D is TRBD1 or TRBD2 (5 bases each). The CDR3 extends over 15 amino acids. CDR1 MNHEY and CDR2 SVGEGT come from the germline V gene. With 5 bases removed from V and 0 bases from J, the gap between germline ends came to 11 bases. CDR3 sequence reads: CASSGTLLAKNIQYF. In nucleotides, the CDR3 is TGTGCCAGCAGTGGGACCCTCTTAGCCAAAAACATTCAGTACTTC.

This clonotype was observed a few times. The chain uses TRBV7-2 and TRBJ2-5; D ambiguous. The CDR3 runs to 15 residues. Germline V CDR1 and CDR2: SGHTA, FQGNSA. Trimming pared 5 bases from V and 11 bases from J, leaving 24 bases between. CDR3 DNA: TGTGCCAGCAGCCCATTCCCTCCAGAACCTGAGGAGCAGTACTTC. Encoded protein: CASSPFPPEPEEQYF.

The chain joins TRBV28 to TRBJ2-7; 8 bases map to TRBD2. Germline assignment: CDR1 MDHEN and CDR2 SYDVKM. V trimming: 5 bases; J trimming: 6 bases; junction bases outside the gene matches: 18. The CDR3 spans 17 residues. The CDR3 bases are TGTGCCAGCAGTACAGCAGACGAACTAGCGGATCGACTCGAGCAGTACTTC. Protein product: CASSTADELADRLEQYF. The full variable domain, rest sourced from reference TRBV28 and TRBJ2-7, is DVKVTQSSRYLVKRTGEKVFLECVQDMDHENMFWYRQDPGLGLRLIYFSYDVKMKEKGDIPEGYSVSREKKERFSLILESASTNQTSMYLCASSTADELADRLEQYFGPGTRLTVT.

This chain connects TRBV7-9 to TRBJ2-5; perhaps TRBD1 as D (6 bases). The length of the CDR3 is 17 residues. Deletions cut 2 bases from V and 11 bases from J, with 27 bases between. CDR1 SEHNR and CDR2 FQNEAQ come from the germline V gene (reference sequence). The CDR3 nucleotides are TGTGCCAGCAGCTTAAGGCCGGACAGAACCTCCTACAATGAGCAGTACTTC. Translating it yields CASSLRPDRTSYNEQYF. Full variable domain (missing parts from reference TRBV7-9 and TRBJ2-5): DTGVSQNPRHKITKRGQNVTFRCDPISEHNRLYWYRQTLGQGPEFLTYFQNEAQLEKSRLLSDRFSAERPKGSFSTLEIQRTEQGDSAMYLCASSLRPDRTSYNEQYFGPGTRLLVL.

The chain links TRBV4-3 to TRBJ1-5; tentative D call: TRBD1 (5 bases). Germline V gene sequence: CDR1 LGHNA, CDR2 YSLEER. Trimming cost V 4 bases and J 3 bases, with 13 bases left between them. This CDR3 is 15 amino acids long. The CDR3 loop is CASSPYRGSNQPQHF. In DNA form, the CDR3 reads TGCGCCAGCAGCCCGTACCGGGGCTCCAATCAGCCCCAGCATTTT.

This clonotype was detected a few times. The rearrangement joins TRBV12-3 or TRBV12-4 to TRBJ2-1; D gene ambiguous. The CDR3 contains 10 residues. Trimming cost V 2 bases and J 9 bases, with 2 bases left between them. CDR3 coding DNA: TGTGCCAGCAGTTTACTTGAGCAGTTCTTC. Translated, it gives CASSLLEQFF.

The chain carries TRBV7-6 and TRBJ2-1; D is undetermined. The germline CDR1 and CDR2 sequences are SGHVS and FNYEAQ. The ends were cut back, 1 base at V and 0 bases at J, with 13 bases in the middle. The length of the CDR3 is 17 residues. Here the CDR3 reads CASSLVVRASSYNEQFF. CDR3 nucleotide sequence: TGTGCCAGCAGCTTAGTTGTACGGGCGAGCTCCTACAATGAGCAGTTCTTC.

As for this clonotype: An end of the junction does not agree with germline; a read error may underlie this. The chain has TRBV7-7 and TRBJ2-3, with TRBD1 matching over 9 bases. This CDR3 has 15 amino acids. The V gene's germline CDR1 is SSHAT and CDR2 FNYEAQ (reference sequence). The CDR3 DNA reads TGTGCTAGCAGCCCTGGGACAGGGAAATCAGATACGCAGTATTTT. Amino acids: CASSPGTGKSDTQYF.

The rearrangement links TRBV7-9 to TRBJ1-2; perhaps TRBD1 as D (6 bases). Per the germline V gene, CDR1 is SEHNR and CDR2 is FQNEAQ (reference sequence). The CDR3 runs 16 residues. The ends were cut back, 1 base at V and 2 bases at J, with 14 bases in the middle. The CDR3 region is CASSLVGGGANYGYTF. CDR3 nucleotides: TGTGCCAGCAGCTTAGTGGGCGGGGGCGCCAACTATGGCTACACCTTC.

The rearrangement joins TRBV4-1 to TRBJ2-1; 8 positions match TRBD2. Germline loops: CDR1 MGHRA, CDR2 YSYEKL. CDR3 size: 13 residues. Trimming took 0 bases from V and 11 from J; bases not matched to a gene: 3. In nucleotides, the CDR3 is TGCGCCAGCAGCCAAGATTCGGGAGGGAAGCAGTTCTTC. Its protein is CASSQDSGGKQFF.

The CDR3 here is CASSLIDRNYGYTF. The DNA of the CDR3 is TGTGCCAGCAGTTTAATTGACCGAAACTATGGCTACACCTTC. The chain recombines TRBV28 with TRBJ1-2; D gene ambiguous. Trimming removed 2 bases at V and 2 bases at J, with 9 bases between. The CDR3 is made up of 14 amino acids. Germline values: CDR1 MDHEN, CDR2 SYDVKM.

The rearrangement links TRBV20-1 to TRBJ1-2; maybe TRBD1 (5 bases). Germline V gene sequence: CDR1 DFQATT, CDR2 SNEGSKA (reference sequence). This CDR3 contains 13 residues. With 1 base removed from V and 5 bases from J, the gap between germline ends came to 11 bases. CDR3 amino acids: CSARAGTEYGYTF. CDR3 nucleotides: TGCAGTGCTAGAGCAGGGACTGAGTATGGCTACACCTTC.

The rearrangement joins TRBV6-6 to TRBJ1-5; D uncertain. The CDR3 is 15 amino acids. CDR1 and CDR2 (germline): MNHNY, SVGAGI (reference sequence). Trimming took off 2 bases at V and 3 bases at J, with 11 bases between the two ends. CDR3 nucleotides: TGTGCCAGCAGTTACCTAGGGAGTGACAATCAGCCCCAGCATTTT. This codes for CASSYLGSDNQPQHF.